Described below is a single TCR beta chain sequence and its context. The source of the sample is a study of blood T cell repertoires in COVID-19. Across the study: Acute and convalescent COVID-19 specimens originated in the United States, Italy and Spain. Nucleic acid was either cDNA or gDNA, and it came from T cells, B-cell-depleted T cells, or PBMCs.

This CDR3 spans 16 amino acids. Per germline, CDR1 SGHDT and CDR2 YYEEEE. Trimming removed 2 bases from V and 3 bases from J, with 16 bases in between. Authors' processing steps: Estimation of nucleated cell counts relied on the amplification of reference gene primers. Produced via immunoSEQ multiplex PCR; TCRdb's table is partial and in-frame only. The D gene and trimming were derived from the DNA, and the V and J assignments and clone size from that table. The repertoire has nearly 350,000 clones, around 83% of them found once; the top ten carry 2.5% to 3%. This TCR came from a man aged 30 to 45 with active or convalescent COVID-19. The source material was peripheral blood. The chain recombines TRBV5-6 with TRBJ2-3; D may be TRBD1 (5 bases). Here the CDR3 reads CASSFQSRVETDTQYF. In DNA, the CDR3 is TGTGCCAGCAGCTTCCAAAGCAGGGTCGAAACAGATACGCAGTATTTT.